Each of the 18 T cell receptor beta chains below was sequenced from the same sample in a study of blood T cell repertoires in COVID-19. Generated by immunoSEQ multiplex PCR, the TCRdb table keeps only in-frame clones and is missing some. The data show about 130,000 clones, with roughly nine tenths seen just once and roughly 11% held by the top ten. Sequencing used peripheral blood. These TCRs come from a woman aged 70 to 79 with COVID-19, enrolled during active disease.

This rearrangement joins TRBV24-1 to TRBJ2-1; 12 bases are a match to TRBD2. CDR3 length equals 16 residues. The germline CDR1 and CDR2 sequences are KGHDR and SFDVKD. The J segment lost 4 bases and the V segment lost 2 bases, leaving 2 bases of the junction unmatched. The CDR3 region is CATSDWTSGVYNEQFF. In DNA, the CDR3 is TGTGCCACCAGTGATTGGACTAGCGGGGTGTACAATGAGCAGTTCTTC.

This clone was recorded only once. The rearrangement links TRBV7-6 to TRBJ2-5, with TRBD2 matching 10 bases. Trimming cost V 0 bases and J 4 bases; bases outside gene matches: 8. The germline gives CDR1 SGHVS, CDR2 FNYEAQ. The CDR3 loop spans 17 amino acids. The CDR3 bases are TGTGCCAGCAGCTTAGCTCGCCTAGCGGGGGCCCGAGAGACCCAGTACTTC. Residues: CASSLARLAGARETQYF.

V gene TRBV6-5 combines with J gene TRBJ1-1; no clear D gene. There are 13 residues in the CDR3. Germline assignment: CDR1 MNHEY and CDR2 SVGAGI. V dropped 3 bases and J dropped 5 bases, with 10 bases sitting between them. In DNA, the CDR3 is TGTGCCAGCAGTTATTCCAGGCGAACTGAAGCTTTCTTT. This encodes CASSYSRRTEAFF.

The chain uses TRBV10-3 and TRBJ2-7; TRBD2 matches at 7 bases. This CDR3 is 12 amino acids long. The junction had 2 bases not matched to a gene; V was cut back by 7 bases and J by 2 bases. Germline values: CDR1 ENHRY, CDR2 SYGVKD. As DNA, the CDR3 is TGTGCCATCAAGCGGGACCCCTACGAGCAGTACTTC. The encoded protein is CAIKRDPYEQYF.

The chain has TRBV14 and TRBJ1-5; no definite D call. Per germline, CDR1 SGHDN and CDR2 FVKESK. Trimming took 0 bases from V and 9 from J, leaving 6 bases between them. This CDR3 comprises 12 residues. DNA for the CDR3: TGTGCCAGCAGCCAAGATGCTAGGCCCCAGCATTTT. The encoded protein is CASSQDARPQHF.

This clone has a single count. The chain is built from TRBV27 and TRBJ2-1; 7 bases are shared with TRBD1. Germline assignment: CDR1 MNHEY and CDR2 SMNVEV (reference sequence). With V trimmed by 5 bases and J by 8 bases, 18 bases remained unmatched. The CDR3 is 17 residues long. The DNA of the CDR3 is TGTGCCAGCAGTCCGTTCGACAGGGTTGGTCGGGTCTATGAGCAGTTCTTC. Its protein is CASSPFDRVGRVYEQFF.

The J gene is TRBJ2-1, the V gene TRBV19; 9 nucleotides line up with TRBD1. Germline CDR1 is LNHDA and CDR2 is SQIVND (reference sequence). This CDR3 comprises 14 residues. The junction had 8 bases not matched to a gene; V was cut back by 8 bases and J by 6 bases. The CDR3 spells CASERQGVGNEQFF. Here the CDR3 DNA reads TGTGCCAGTGAACGACAGGGGGTTGGCAATGAGCAGTTCTTC.

The chain links TRBV6-5 to TRBJ1-4; TRBD1 is a possible D gene (6 bases). V was shortened by 10 bases and J by 5 bases, with 14 bases between the two germline ends. The CDR3 is 13 residues long. CDR1 MNHEY and CDR2 SVGAGI come from the germline V gene. CDR3 in DNA: TGTGCCACCGCATGGGGGCCAAATGAAAAACTGTTTTTT. It translates to CATAWGPNEKLFF.

The gene calls are TRBV15 and TRBJ1-2; a weak D match, TRBD1 (6 bases). Germline assignment: CDR1 LNHNV and CDR2 YYDKDF (reference sequence). The V and J ends lost 3 bases and 5 bases respectively, with 13 bases between them. The CDR3 is 14 amino acids. The CDR3 sequence: CATSSFGTPYGYTF. CDR3 sequence (DNA): TGTGCCACCAGCAGTTTCGGGACACCATATGGCTACACCTTC.

The chain joins TRBV5-5 to TRBJ2-5; D unresolved. The CDR3 runs 15 residues. Germline loops: CDR1 SGHKS, CDR2 YYEKEE (reference sequence). V was clipped by 3 bases and J by 5 bases, with 17 bases between them. The DNA for the CDR3 is TGTGCCAGCAGCTCTAGACCCCCGGCGTTGGAGACCCAGTACTTC. Protein sequence: CASSSRPPALETQYF.

The chain uses TRBV6-6 and TRBJ1-6; 8 bases are a match to TRBD1. The junction had 10 bases not matched to a gene; V was cut back by 6 bases and J by 9 bases. The germline gives CDR1 MNHNY, CDR2 SVGAGI (reference sequence). This CDR3 is built from 15 residues. CDR3 sequence (DNA): TGTGCCAGCAGACCCGGGACAGGCTTAGGTTCACCCCTCCACTTT. Translating it yields CASRPGTGLGSPLHF.

The chain recombines TRBV7-3 with TRBJ2-5; 7 bases fit TRBD2. The CDR3 spans 16 residues. V was clipped by 2 bases and J by 0 bases; unmatched bases: 6. The germline gives CDR1 SGHTA, CDR2 FQGTGA. The CDR3 DNA reads as TGTGCCAGCAGCTTATTAGGCGGGGGATACCAAGAGACCCAGTACTTC. Protein product: CASSLLGGGYQETQYF.

This chain links TRBV6-1 with TRBJ1-5; D gene uncertain. V was cut by 3 bases and J by 6 bases, with 15 bases left in between. Germline lookup yields CDR1 MNHNS and CDR2 SASEGT. This CDR3 is 15 amino acids long. CDR3 amino acids: CASSDVPDLGQPQHF. The CDR3 coding sequence is TGTGCCAGCAGTGATGTTCCGGACTTAGGTCAGCCCCAGCATTTT.

The chain joins TRBV27 to TRBJ1-3; 8 nucleotides agree with TRBD1. Germline CDR1 MNHEY, CDR2 SMNVEV (reference sequence). The CDR3 runs to 14 residues. V lost 6 bases and J lost 2; bases outside the gene matches: 3. CDR3 loop: CASSRDRTGNTIYF. The CDR3 DNA is TGTGCCAGCAGCCGGGACAGGACTGGAAACACCATATATTTT.

The rearrangement uses TRBV18 and TRBJ2-1, with D possibly being TRBD2 (5 bases). Germline values: CDR1 KGHSH, CDR2 LQKENI. The CDR3 runs 15 residues. Trimming pared 7 bases from V and 0 bases from J, leaving 13 bases between. CDR3 sequence (DNA): TGTGCCAGCTTTCCGGGATCCAGCTCCTACAATGAGCAGTTCTTC. This gives the protein CASFPGSSSYNEQFF.

This rearrangement joins TRBV4-1 to TRBJ1-4, with D perhaps TRBD1 (5 bases). This CDR3 is built from 14 residues. Germline V gives CDR1 MGHRA, CDR2 YSYEKL. V was pared by 0 bases and J by 5 bases, with 7 bases between. CDR3 sequence reads: CASSQETDNEKLFF. CDR3 nucleotide sequence: TGCGCCAGCAGCCAAGAGACAGACAATGAAAAACTGTTTTTT.

Of note for this clone: A junction end diverges from the germline sequence, so it may reflect a read error. The chain recombines TRBV24-1 with TRBJ2-7, with TRBD2 as a possible D gene (6 bases). Germline lookup yields CDR1 KGHDR and CDR2 SFDVKD. The CDR3 is 11 residues long. The CDR3 DNA is TGTGCCACCAGTGACCACACGTGGGGGGACTTC. Protein sequence: CATSDHTWGDF.

The rearrangement links TRBV25-1 to TRBJ2-1; possibly TRBD2 for D (6 bases). The V gene lost 7 bases and the J gene lost 4 bases, with 14 bases spanning the gap. Germline V CDR1 and CDR2: MGHDK, SYGVNS. The CDR3 has 14 residues. CDR3 coding DNA: TGTGCCAGCAACCGGGGGTCAAATTACAATGAGCAGTTCTTC. Amino acids: CASNRGSNYNEQFF.